The 28 T cell receptor beta chains presented below share a single source sample, sequenced in a study of radiation and T cells in renal cell carcinoma. The time point: blood 2 weeks post-SBRT. Treatment denoted: 15 Gy SBRT to primary tumor, nephrectomy 4 weeks later. Libraries were prepared by immunoSEQ multiplex PCR; TCRdb keeps only in-frame clonotypes and omits some of them. This repertoire shows some 120,000 clones, more than 75% found once; its top ten account for around 6%. The sequenced sample was blood, obtained from a patient whose treatment included radiotherapy and nephrectomy. These receptors were taken from a woman in her seventies with renal cell carcinoma.

V and J are TRBV6-6 and TRBJ2-5; 7 bases fit TRBD2. The germline V gene encodes CDR1 MNHNY and CDR2 SVGAGI (reference sequence). After removal of 5 bases from V and 0 bases from J, the junction contained 3 bases not matched to a gene. The CDR3 is 14 residues long. CDR3 protein: CASSRSGNQETQYF. In DNA, the CDR3 is TGTGCCAGCAGTCGGAGCGGGAACCAAGAGACCCAGTACTTC.

Comments on this clone: Sequence at one end of the junction differs from germline and may be a read error. V is TRBV6-1 and J is TRBJ2-7; D ambiguous. Germline values: CDR1 MNHNS, CDR2 SASEGT. The length of the CDR3 is 13 residues. CDR3: CASSEAPSYEQYF. The CDR3 nucleotides read TGTGCCAGCAGCGAAGCCCCCTCCTACGAGCAGTACTTC.

This rearrangement joins TRBV10-3 to TRBJ2-7, with 12 bases fitting TRBD2. The CDR3 sequence is 15 residues long. The V gene's germline CDR1 is ENHRY and CDR2 SYGVKD. The trim removed 10 bases at V and 0 bases at J, leaving 7 bases unmatched. This chain's CDR3 is CATTSGGLRSYEQYF. Here the CDR3 DNA reads TGTGCCACGACTAGCGGGGGCCTCCGCTCCTACGAGCAGTACTTC.

This clone was picked up one time. This chain uses TRBV27 with TRBJ1-1, with a tentative D call TRBD1 (6 bases). Trimming stripped 3 bases from V and 0 bases from J, with 8 bases between. Germline CDR1 MNHEY, CDR2 SMNVEV (reference sequence). CDR3 length: 14 residues. CDR3: CASSLGALNTEAFF. The CDR3 DNA sequence: TGTGCCAGCAGTTTGGGGGCGCTGAACACTGAAGCTTTCTTT.

The chain carries TRBV19 and TRBJ1-5; TRBD1 might be the D (6 bases). V lost 7 bases and J lost 4, with 20 bases in between. The CDR3 runs 16 residues. Germline V gives CDR1 LNHDA, CDR2 SQIVND (reference sequence). CDR3 bases: TGTGCCAGTAATTTTTTCCCGGACAGTTCTAATCAGCCCCAGCATTTT. Amino acids: CASNFFPDSSNQPQHF.

V is TRBV2 and J is TRBJ1-3, with TRBD1 matching over 7 bases. V shed 8 bases and J 4 bases; nucleotides not matched to a gene: 5. Per germline, CDR1 SNHLY and CDR2 FYNNEI. This CDR3 region has 13 residues. The CDR3 nucleotides read TGTGCCAGCCCAGACAGGGCCGGAAACACCATATATTTT. Translation: CASPDRAGNTIYF.

This clone was seen just once. The genes are TRBV7-8 and TRBJ2-7; D is uncertain. The CDR3 spans 15 residues. V lost 5 bases, J lost 2 bases, and 16 bases lay in between. Germline V CDR1 and CDR2: SGHVS, FQNEAQ. CDR3 sequence reads: CASSPDGPGTYEQYF. For the CDR3, the DNA is TGTGCCAGCAGCCCAGACGGTCCGGGCACCTACGAGCAGTACTTC.

The J gene is TRBJ2-7, the V gene TRBV25-1; perhaps TRBD1 as D (7 bases). Trimming removed 4 bases at V and 1 base at J, with 23 bases between. Germline values: CDR1 MGHDK, CDR2 SYGVNS. There are 18 residues in the CDR3. CDR3 DNA sequence: TGTGCCAGCAGTGCTCTACCCGGGGAGGCAGGGGGTTCCTACGAGCAGTACTTC. As protein: CASSALPGEAGGSYEQYF.

V usage is TRBV30 and J usage is TRBJ1-6; no clear D gene. The CDR3 totals 13 residues. Trimming cost V 3 bases and J 3 bases, with 6 bases left between them. CDR1 and CDR2 (germline): GTSNPN, SVGIG (reference sequence). CDR3 amino acids: CAWRTDYNSPLHF. DNA of the CDR3: TGTGCCTGGAGAACGGACTATAATTCACCCCTCCACTTT.

The rearrangement links TRBV7-2 to TRBJ1-1; D uncertain. V lost 0 bases, J lost 11 bases, and 10 bases lay in between. This CDR3 comprises 12 residues. Germline CDR1 SGHTA, CDR2 FQGNSA. The CDR3 sequence: CASSLAAVWAFF. The CDR3 DNA is TGTGCCAGCAGCTTAGCAGCGGTGTGGGCTTTCTTT.

The genes are TRBV28 and TRBJ1-5; D uncertain. The V and J ends lost 5 bases and 9 bases respectively, with 11 bases between them. This CDR3 is built from 12 residues. Germline CDR1 MDHEN, CDR2 SYDVKM. The CDR3 region is CASSPYRLPQHF. Here the CDR3 DNA reads TGTGCCAGCAGTCCATACCGGCTGCCCCAGCATTTT.

The chain recombines TRBV4-3 with TRBJ2-7; 12 bases are shared with TRBD2. Germline V lookup: CDR1 LGHNA, CDR2 YSLEER. The CDR3 totals 18 residues. J lost 0 bases, V lost 0 bases, and 6 bases had no gene match. The CDR3 DNA sequence: TGCGCCAGCAGCCAAGATTGGGGGACTAGCGGGTTCTCCTACGAGCAGTACTTC. Encoded protein: CASSQDWGTSGFSYEQYF.

The chain couples TRBV5-1 to TRBJ1-4, with 7 nucleotides matching TRBD1. V gave up 3 bases and J gave up 5 bases; unmatched junction bases: 7. There are 15 residues in the CDR3. The germline CDR1 and CDR2 sequences are SGHRS and YFSETQ. DNA for the CDR3: TGCGCCAGCAGCTCCCTGACAGGGCAGAATGAAAAACTGTTTTTT. Translated: CASSSLTGQNEKLFF.

The chain recombines TRBV27 with TRBJ1-3; TRBD1 is a possible D gene (6 bases). The V gene lost 4 bases and the J gene lost 3 bases, with 13 bases spanning the gap. Germline-derived CDR1 and CDR2 are MNHEY and SMNVEV (reference sequence). The CDR3 runs 15 residues. CDR3 in amino acids: CASSSLGAYGNTIYF. The CDR3 DNA follows: TGTGCCAGCAGTTCACTGGGGGCGTATGGAAACACCATATATTTT.

The DNA for the CDR3 is TGTGCCAGCAGCTTGTCTACCGGGGGCCATGGCTACACCTTC. Protein product: CASSLSTGGHGYTF. The V and J genes are TRBV5-5 and TRBJ1-2; weak D call: TRBD1 (6 bases). Germline V gene sequence: CDR1 SGHKS, CDR2 YYEKEE (reference sequence). This CDR3 contains 14 residues. The V end lost 1 base, the J end lost 6 bases, and 13 bases lay between the germline ends. Supplemented by reference TRBV5-5 and TRBJ1-2, the full variable domain reads DAGVTQSPTHLIKTRGQQVTLRCSPISGHKSVSWYQQVLGQGPQFIFQYYEKEERGRGNFPDRFSARQFPNYSSELNVNALLLGDSALYLCASSLSTGGHGYTFGSGTRLTVV.

The chain is built from TRBV29-1 and TRBJ2-1, with TRBD2 as a possible D gene (6 bases). Germline V lookup: CDR1 SQVTM, CDR2 ANQGSEA. The V gene lost 0 bases and the J gene lost 0 bases, with 15 bases spanning the gap. This CDR3 contains 17 residues. CDR3 amino acids: CSVEDREAASSYNEQFF. CDR3 DNA: TGCAGCGTTGAAGATAGGGAGGCAGCTAGCTCCTACAATGAGCAGTTCTTC.

V is TRBV6-6 and J is TRBJ1-1; D may be TRBD1 (6 bases). The germline V gene has CDR1 MNHNY and CDR2 SVGAGI (reference sequence). The V end was cut by 6 bases, the J end by 4 bases, with 9 bases between. This CDR3 spans 12 amino acids. The CDR3 protein is CASRGASTEAFF. CDR3 DNA sequence: TGTGCCAGCAGGGGGGCAAGCACTGAAGCTTTCTTT.

The table lists this clone with a few counts. This chain connects TRBV27 to TRBJ1-6; no firm D call. Germline V gives CDR1 MNHEY, CDR2 SMNVEV (reference sequence). CDR3 length equals 14 residues. V lost 2 bases to trimming and J lost 7 bases, with 9 bases between them. CDR3 loop: CASSLRRKNSPLHF. Here the CDR3 DNA reads TGTGCCAGCAGTTTACGACGGAAGAATTCACCCCTCCACTTT.

The chain uses TRBV4-3 and TRBJ1-6, with D perhaps matching TRBD1 (5 bases). There are 16 residues in the CDR3. The germline gives CDR1 LGHNA, CDR2 YSLEER. V was clipped by 0 bases and J by 6 bases, with 12 bases between them. The CDR3 loop reads CASSQDPTGTNSPLHF. In DNA, the CDR3 is TGCGCCAGCAGCCAAGATCCCACAGGAACTAATTCACCCCTCCACTTT.

The chain employs TRBV7-9 and TRBJ2-2, with 14 bases fitting TRBD2. J lost 4 bases, V lost 5 bases, and 6 bases had no gene match. This CDR3 spans 17 amino acids. The germline CDR1 and CDR2 sequences are SEHNR and FQNEAQ (reference sequence). CDR3: CASSPVGLAGGTGELFF. The CDR3 bases are TGTGCCAGCAGCCCCGTCGGACTAGCGGGGGGCACCGGGGAGCTGTTTTTT.

V usage is TRBV5-1 and J usage is TRBJ2-2; 8 nucleotides align to TRBD1. CDR1 and CDR2 from the germline V gene are SGHRS and YFSETQ. The CDR3 contains 15 residues. V gave up 3 bases and J gave up 3 bases; unmatched junction bases: 4. CDR3 sequence reads: CASSSGTGYTGELFF. Here the CDR3 DNA reads TGCGCCAGCAGCTCCGGGACAGGTTACACCGGGGAGCTGTTTTTT.

Of note for this clone: The junction does not match germline at one end; this may be a read error. The chain has TRBV25-1 and TRBJ2-7; a weak D match, TRBD2 (6 bases). This CDR3 comprises 14 residues. Per germline, CDR1 MGHDK and CDR2 SYGVNS. The CDR3 bases are TGTGCCAGCAGTGGGGAGCGGGCGCAATACGGGCAGTACTTC. Its protein product is CASSGERAQYGQYF.

The chain is built from TRBV18 and TRBJ2-3; D could derive from TRBD1 or TRBD2 (6 bases each). V was shortened by 3 bases and J by 0 bases, with 7 bases between the two germline ends. Germline V gives CDR1 KGHSH, CDR2 LQKENI. The CDR3 contains 14 residues. The CDR3 coding sequence is TGTGCCAGCTCACCGGGGGGCAGCACAGATACGCAGTATTTT. This sequence encodes CASSPGGSTDTQYF. Filled out from reference TRBV18 and TRBJ2-3, the complete variable domain reads NAGVMQNPRHLVRRRGQEARLRCSPMKGHSHVYWYRQLPEEGLKFMVYLQKENIIDESGMPKERFSAEFPKEGPSILRIQQVVRGDSAAYFCASSPGGSTDTQYFGPGTRLTVL.

This chain uses TRBV28 with TRBJ2-2, with 12 bases lining up with TRBD2. Germline loops: CDR1 MDHEN, CDR2 SYDVKM. V was pared by 2 bases and J by 6 bases, with 1 base of the junction left unmatched. The CDR3 is 15 amino acids. The CDR3 is CASSLTSGGSGELFF. The DNA of the CDR3 is TGTGCCAGCAGTTTAACTAGCGGGGGGTCCGGGGAGCTGTTTTTT.

The V call is TRBV6-5, the J call TRBJ1-3; D gene uncertain. Trimming shortened V by 4 bases and J by 2 bases, and 9 bases separated the two germline ends. Germline CDR1 reads MNHEY; CDR2 reads SVGAGI. The CDR3 has 14 amino acids. CDR3 in amino acids: CASSSALTGNTIYF. The CDR3 coding sequence is TGTGCCAGCAGTTCCGCCCTTACTGGAAACACCATATATTTT.

The V gene is TRBV11-1, the J gene TRBJ1-2; D gene uncertain. Germline CDR1 is SGHAT and CDR2 is FQDESV (reference sequence). Trimming removed 3 bases at V and 2 bases at J, with 7 bases between. The CDR3 runs to 13 residues. CDR3 protein: CASSFGPNYGYTF. The CDR3 DNA sequence: TGTGCCAGCAGCTTCGGACCGAACTATGGCTACACCTTC.

The rearrangement uses TRBV6-4 and TRBJ1-1; TRBD1 is a possible D gene (6 bases). The CDR3 covers 14 residues. Trimming left V 6 bases short and J 3 bases short, with 14 bases between. Germline lookup yields CDR1 MRHNA and CDR2 SNTAGT. The CDR3 protein is CASRKQGADTEAFF. The DNA of the CDR3 is TGTGCCAGCAGAAAACAGGGCGCGGACACTGAAGCTTTCTTT.

Comment on this clone: The same CDR3 is also encoded by other DNA sequences in this sample. The chain has TRBV5-4 and TRBJ2-7; unclear D gene. The CDR3 is 14 amino acids. The germline CDR1 and CDR2 sequences are SGHNT and YYREEE (reference sequence). Trimming cost V 0 bases and J 0 bases, with 7 bases left between them. Here the CDR3 reads CASSLDISSYEQYF. The CDR3 DNA sequence: TGTGCCAGCAGCTTGGACATAAGCTCCTACGAGCAGTACTTC.